The T cell receptor (beta chain) under discussion was sequenced for a study of spatial heterogeneity in lung cancer. MiXCR was run by TCRdb on the 5' RACE reads, yielding one entry per CDR3 protein. Among 20,000 to 25,000 distinct CDR3 sequences listed, 5.5% to 8% were seen once. As to time point: sample taken at primary tumor resection. Sequencing of whole RNA from tumor, nontumor lung or frozen PBMC involved no sorting. This clonotype was counted only a few times. The V and J ends lost 0 bases and 1 base respectively, with 1 base between them. The CDR3 extends over 13 amino acids. Looked up from germline, CDR1 is SQVTM and CDR2 is ANQGSEA.

The sample in question was PBMCs, obtained at surgery. The chain is built from TRBV29-1 and TRBJ2-6; D is undetermined. The TCR sequence derives from a male donor with early-stage non-small cell lung cancer. The CDR3 protein is CSVEESGANVLTF. The DNA of the CDR3 is TGCAGCGTTGAAGAGTCTGGGGCCAACGTCCTGACTTTC.